Below are 29 T cell receptor beta chains sequenced from a single sample in a study of CD8+CD57+ T cells in acquired aplastic anemia. In patients chosen for sequencing, flow cytometry had shown CD8+CD57+ cell expansion. Genomic DNA was employed as the template in profiling TCR beta VDJ and CDR3. TCRdb processed the reads anew with MiXCR; each CDR3 protein has one entry. Seen here are some 180,000 distinct CDR3 sequences, about half observed once, and the top ten hold roughly 13%. The material sequenced was sorted CD4+, CD8+, or CD8+CD57+ T cells (not recorded which) from PBMCs. The receptors were sampled from a human donor with aplastic anemia.

This clonotype has a handful of counts. The gene calls are TRBV7-6 and TRBJ2-2; 8 bases are shared with TRBD1. The germline gives CDR1 SGHVS, CDR2 FNYEAQ. The CDR3 runs to 16 residues. V lost 5 bases, J lost 0 bases, and 5 bases stayed unmatched. CDR3 sequence (DNA): TGTGCCAGCAGCACCACAGGGGGATCGAACACCGGGGAGCTGTTTTTT. Amino acids: CASSTTGGSNTGELFF.

V gene TRBV20-1 combines with J gene TRBJ2-7; the match to TRBD1 covers 8 bases. Germline CDR1 reads DFQATT; CDR2 reads SNEGSKA (reference sequence). The CDR3 consists of 15 residues. J was trimmed by 3 bases and V by 0 bases; bases with no gene match: 7. The CDR3 spells CSARDDGQGIYEQYF. In nucleotides, the CDR3 is TGCAGTGCTAGAGACGACGGACAGGGCATCTACGAGCAGTACTTC.

This chain joins TRBV7-4 and TRBJ2-5; 8 nucleotides align to TRBD1. The CDR3 runs 13 residues. Trimming at V came to 4 bases and at J to 4 bases, leaving 2 bases not matched to a gene. Per the germline V gene, CDR1 is SGHVT and CDR2 is SQSDAQ. CDR3 residues: CASSSTGAETQYF. CDR3 nucleotides: TGTGCCAGCAGCTCGACAGGGGCAGAGACCCAGTACTTC.

V gene TRBV18 combines with J gene TRBJ1-1; 8 bases align to TRBD1. Germline CDR1 and CDR2: KGHSH and LQKENI. This CDR3 is 17 amino acids long. V shed 3 bases, J shed 0 bases, and the junction held 9 bases outside the gene matches. CDR3 sequence (DNA): TGTGCCAGCTCACCCCCGGACAGGGTTTTAATGAACACTGAAGCTTTCTTT. This gives the protein CASSPPDRVLMNTEAFF. The entire variable domain, with the rest obtained from reference TRBV18 and TRBJ1-1, is as follows: NAGVMQNPRHLVRRRGQEARLRCSPMKGHSHVYWYRQLPEEGLKFMVYLQKENIIDESGMPKERFSAEFPKEGPSILRIQQVVRGDSAAYFCASSPPDRVLMNTEAFFGQGTRLTVV.

This clonotype was recorded once. The rearrangement links TRBV19 to TRBJ1-5; D uncertain. This CDR3 has 15 residues. Trimming stripped 0 bases from V and 0 bases from J, with 6 bases between. Germline V gives CDR1 LNHDA, CDR2 SQIVND (reference sequence). The CDR3 bases are TGTGCCAGTAGTATAGACTCAGATAGCAATCAGCCCCAGCATTTT. This encodes CASSIDSDSNQPQHF.

About this clonotype itself: The junction departs from germline at one end; a sequencing error may be responsible. This chain connects TRBV7-9 to TRBJ2-7, with 9 bases lining up with TRBD1. CDR3 length equals 14 residues. Germline lookup yields CDR1 SEHNR and CDR2 FQNEAQ (reference sequence). CDR3: CACSLEGQGRVQYF. CDR3 in DNA: TGTGCCTGCAGCTTGGAAGGACAGGGGAGGGTGCAGTACTTC. Supplemented by reference TRBV7-9 and TRBJ2-7, the full variable domain reads DTGVSQNPRHKITKRGQNVTFRCDPISEHNRLYWYRQTLGQGPEFLTYFQNEAQLEKSRLLSDRFSAERPKGSFSTLEIQRTEQGDSAMYLCACSLEGQGRVQYFGPGTRLTVT.

The genes are TRBV29-1 and TRBJ2-5; no firm D call. CDR1 is SQVTM and CDR2 is ANQGSEA in the germline V gene. Trimming took 4 bases from V and 2 from J, leaving 14 bases between them. The CDR3 is made up of 14 amino acids. The CDR3 loop is CSVGERVIQETQYF. The DNA for the CDR3 is TGCAGCGTTGGGGAAAGAGTTATACAAGAGACCCAGTACTTC.

The rearrangement uses TRBV5-1 and TRBJ1-1, with TRBD1 as a possible D gene (5 bases). Germline values: CDR1 SGHRS, CDR2 YFSETQ. The length of the CDR3 is 14 residues. Deletions cut 0 bases from V and 12 bases from J, with 18 bases between. CDR3: CASSLGQSREKTFF. As DNA, the CDR3 is TGCGCCAGCAGCTTGGGGCAATCCAGGGAAAAGACTTTCTTT.

The sample holds many counts of this clonotype. The J gene is TRBJ2-5, the V gene TRBV29-1; 7 bases match TRBD1. This CDR3 comprises 13 residues. Losses at the gene ends were 5 bases for V and 4 bases for J; bases not matched to a gene: 7. Germline CDR1 and CDR2: SQVTM and ANQGSEA. The CDR3 region is CSVWVRDRETQYF. Written as DNA, the CDR3 is TGCAGCGTTTGGGTCCGGGACAGAGAGACCCAGTACTTC. The whole variable domain, remainder taken from reference TRBV29-1 and TRBJ2-5, is SAVISQKPSRDICQRGTSLTIQCQVDSQVTMMFWYRQQPGQSLTLIATANQGSEATYESGFVIDKFPISRPNLTFSTLTVSNMSPEDSSIYLCSVWVRDRETQYFGPGTRLLVL.

In this sample, this clonotype turned up once. The conserved closing phenylalanine or tryptophan is absent in this CDR3, likely reflecting a read error. The DNA is omitted, as the CDR3 cannot be located on it reliably, and the CDR3 follows TCRdb's listing. The V gene is TRBV7-9, the J gene TRBJ2-5. The CDR3 is 9 amino acids long, termini counted. Germline values: CDR1 SEHNR, CDR2 FQNEAQ (reference sequence). The CDR3 loop reads CASSLGVTS.

V usage is TRBV20-1 and J usage is TRBJ2-5; D is unresolved. CDR1 and CDR2 (germline): DFQATT, SNEGSKA (reference sequence). This CDR3 is 13 amino acids long. V was shortened by 3 bases and J by 3 bases, with 11 bases between the two germline ends. Written as DNA, the CDR3 is TGCAGTGCTAGCCGGACGGTGGAAGAGACCCAGTACTTC. It specifies CSASRTVEETQYF.

The rearrangement joins TRBV2 to TRBJ2-7, with 10 bases aligning to TRBD2. The trim removed 6 bases at V and 6 bases at J, leaving 11 bases unmatched. This CDR3 has 15 amino acids. Germline V CDR1 and CDR2: SNHLY, FYNNEI. The CDR3 DNA is TGTGCCAGCAGCCAAGCAGCTAGCGGGAGAACCGAGCAGTACTTC. Amino acid sequence: CASSQAASGRTEQYF.

This clonotype was found a few times. The chain carries TRBV6-1 and TRBJ1-5, with D uncertain. Germline-derived CDR1 and CDR2 are MNHNS and SASEGT. V was cut by 7 bases and J by 6 bases, with 13 bases left in between. This CDR3 has 13 residues. The CDR3 nucleotides are TGTGCCAGCAACGCCATTCGGGGTCAGCCCCAGCATTTT. Amino acids: CASNAIRGQPQHF.

This clonotype has a count of ten or more. The chain is built from TRBV20-1 and TRBJ1-6; TRBD1 might be the D (5 bases). CDR3 length: 13 amino acids. In germline, CDR1 is DFQATT, CDR2 SNEGSKA (reference sequence). The V end lost 5 bases, the J end lost 6 bases, and 11 bases lay between the germline ends. DNA for the CDR3: TGCAGTGCTTACCGGGACGGTAATTCACCCCTCCACTTT. Its translation is CSAYRDGNSPLHF.

This clonotype was seen repeatedly, ten times or more. The CDR3 region has the DNA TGCAGCGTCGACTTTAGGGGTGTGCCAGGCAATGAGCAGTTCTTC. Translation gives CSVDFRGVPGNEQFF. The chain carries TRBV29-1 and TRBJ2-1; TRBD1 might be the D (5 bases). Germline V gene lookup returns CDR1 SQVTM and CDR2 ANQGSEA. The CDR3 contains 15 residues. V was clipped by 6 bases and J by 6 bases, with 21 bases between them.

This clonotype occurred many times. The chain uses TRBV7-2 and TRBJ2-5; weak D call: TRBD2 (6 bases). The germline V gene encodes CDR1 SGHTA and CDR2 FQGNSA. The CDR3 consists of 18 residues. Between the trimmed V and J ends, which lost 1 base and 5 bases, there was a span of 23 bases. The CDR3 DNA is TGTGCCAGCAGCTTAGTCGGGCAATTGAGAGGTGCGGGGGAGACCCAGTACTTC. Translating gives CASSLVGQLRGAGETQYF.

The chain carries TRBV6-1 and TRBJ1-3; D is possibly TRBD1 (6 bases). Looked up from germline, CDR1 is MNHNS and CDR2 is SASEGT. The length of the CDR3 is 14 residues. V was shortened by 5 bases and J by 4 bases, with 12 bases between the two germline ends. CDR3 sequence reads: CASSTGGTGNTIYF. In nucleotides, the CDR3 is TGTGCCAGCAGTACGGGGGGCACAGGAAACACCATATATTTT.

At least ten counts were recorded for this clonotype. The chain combines TRBV11-2 with TRBJ2-1; D possibly corresponds to TRBD2 (5 bases). Germline CDR1 reads SGHAT; CDR2 reads FQNNGV. Trimming took off 4 bases at V and 5 bases at J, with 15 bases between the two ends. The CDR3 covers 15 residues. The CDR3 DNA is TGTGCCAGCAGCTCCATGACCTACGGGAACAATGAGCAGTTCTTC. This codes for CASSSMTYGNNEQFF.

J is TRBJ1-2 and V is TRBV12-3 or TRBV12-4; the D is unclear. The ends were cut back, 10 bases at V and 4 bases at J, with 16 bases in the middle. CDR3 length: 13 residues. This chain's CDR3 is CATLFTLGYGYTF. The CDR3 DNA is TGTGCCACCTTATTTACTTTGGGCTATGGCTACACCTTC.

This chain connects TRBV2 to TRBJ1-1, with 7 bases lining up with TRBD1. The CDR3 runs 13 residues. Germline assignment: CDR1 SNHLY and CDR2 FYNNEI. V was clipped by 10 bases and J by 1 base; unmatched bases: 6. CDR3 DNA sequence: TGTGCCAACCCGACAGGGACGAACACTGAAGCTTTCTTT. It codes for CANPTGTNTEAFF.

This chain links TRBV10-3 with TRBJ1-2, with D tentatively TRBD1 (6 bases). The V end lost 6 bases, the J end lost 6 bases, and 20 bases lay between the germline ends. The CDR3 extends over 15 amino acids. Germline CDR1 is ENHRY and CDR2 is SYGVKD. CDR3 amino acids: CAISQQGRESNGYTF. CDR3 DNA: TGTGCCATCAGCCAACAGGGAAGGGAATCCAATGGCTACACCTTC.

The chain carries TRBV20-1 and TRBJ1-5; 9 nucleotides agree with TRBD1. The germline CDR1 and CDR2 sequences are DFQATT and SNEGSKA (reference sequence). The CDR3 extends over 15 amino acids. V lost 6 bases and J lost 2; bases outside the gene matches: 8. In DNA, the CDR3 is TGCAGTGCCCAGACAGGGGGTGGTGGCAATCAGCCCCAGCATTTT. Translated: CSAQTGGGGNQPQHF.

Details on this clonotype: Since the CDR3 does not end with the conserved phenylalanine or tryptophan, this likely comes from a read error. No DNA is shown, since the ends of the CDR3 on it are uncertain; the CDR3 is the one TCRdb lists. The chain recombines TRBV19 with TRBJ2-7. Germline V CDR1 and CDR2: LNHDA, SQIVND (reference sequence). The CDR3 is 8 amino acids long, termini counted. The CDR3: CASSIDWR.

At least ten counts were recorded for this clonotype. This sequence joins TRBV10-3 and TRBJ1-1; 7 bases align to TRBD1. The CDR3 totals 17 residues. CDR1 is ENHRY, CDR2 SYGVKD, per germline. With V trimmed by 9 bases and J by 1 base, 17 bases remained unmatched. The CDR3 loop reads CAIYGQEQPPKNTEAFF. The CDR3 DNA sequence: TGTGCCATTTATGGACAGGAACAACCACCAAAGAACACTGAAGCTTTCTTT.

This chain joins TRBV6-1 and TRBJ1-2; D unclear. Germline values: CDR1 MNHNS, CDR2 SASEGT. The CDR3 totals 11 residues. The germline V and J ends were trimmed by 7 bases and 6 bases, with 9 bases remaining between them. CDR3 amino acids: CASKEEDGYTF. The CDR3 DNA reads TGTGCCAGCAAAGAGGAGGATGGCTACACCTTC.

This clonotype has at least ten counts. Written as DNA, the CDR3 is TGCAGTGCTAGAGATACGGGGGCACGGCGGGGGGGTTACAATGAGCAGTTCTTC. It is translated as CSARDTGARRGGYNEQFF. The genes are TRBV20-1 and TRBJ2-1, with 9 bases that match TRBD2. CDR3 size: 18 residues. Per germline, CDR1 DFQATT and CDR2 SNEGSKA (reference sequence). V was pared by 0 bases and J by 4 bases, with 13 bases of the junction left unmatched.

In the case of this clonotype: No conserved phenylalanine or tryptophan is present at the end of the CDR3, so a read error is the likely explanation. The chain has TRBV29-1 and TRBJ2-7; 9 bases match TRBD1. The CDR3 is made up of 15 amino acids. Trimming cost V 6 bases and J 2 bases; bases outside gene matches: 11. CDR1 and CDR2 from the germline V gene are SQVTM and ANQGSEA. CDR3 sequence: CSVDPGQGGTYEQYS. CDR3 DNA: TGCAGCGTCGACCCGGGACAGGGAGGTACCTACGAGCAGTACTCC.

This clonotype has at least ten counts. This chain connects TRBV5-1 to TRBJ2-7; D remains unclear. The CDR3 is 13 amino acids. Germline CDR1 is SGHRS and CDR2 is YFSETQ. The V gene lost 4 bases and the J gene lost 2 bases, with 10 bases spanning the gap. CDR3 residues: CASSPLDTYEQYF. The CDR3 nucleotides read TGCGCCAGCAGCCCCCTAGACACCTACGAGCAGTACTTC. The whole variable domain, remainder taken from reference TRBV5-1 and TRBJ2-7, is KAGVTQTPRYLIKTRGQQVTLSCSPISGHRSVSWYQQTPGQGLQFLFEYFSETQRNKGNFPGRFSGRQFSNSRSEMNVSTLELGDSALYLCASSPLDTYEQYFGPGTRLTVT.

V gene TRBV25-1 combines with J gene TRBJ2-7, with 9 bases identical to TRBD1. This CDR3 is 18 amino acids long. From germline, CDR1 is MGHDK and CDR2 SYGVNS. J lost 6 bases, V lost 1 base, and 16 bases had no gene match. The CDR3 is CASSEFFNRGQGGLEQYF. The CDR3 DNA reads as TGTGCCAGCAGTGAATTTTTCAATCGGGGACAGGGAGGCCTCGAGCAGTACTTC.